Listed below are T cell receptor beta chains from one sample, sequenced in a study of blood T cell repertoires in COVID-19. The table came from immunoSEQ multiplex PCR; TCRdb's copy has only in-frame clones and leaves some out. The table records about 360,000 clones, roughly 86% of them present only once. The sequencing input was peripheral blood. The receptors originated from a human donor in a cohort sampled during active COVID-19. CDR3s include the opening cysteine and the closing phenylalanine or tryptophan. The D gene is left open where the match is weak. Only some rows state a clone size, as once, few, many or a class for expanded clones.

V gene	D gene	clone size	J gene	CDR3 DNA	CDR3 protein
TRBV7-9	NA	few	TRBJ1-5	TGTGCCAGCACCCAAGTGAACGGGCCCCAGCATTTT	CASTQVNGPQHF
TRBV30	TRBD1	NA	TRBJ1-3	TGTGCCTGGAGCGACTCCCAGGGGGCTGGAAACACCATATATTTT	CAWSDSQGAGNTIYF
TRBV6-1	NA	NA	TRBJ1-2	TGTGCCAGCAGTGAAGGGAGCTCCTATGGCTACACCTTC	CASSEGSSYGYTF
TRBV2	NA	NA	TRBJ2-5	TGTGCCAGCAGTACCGACGGGGTGATCGACCAAGAGACCCAGTACTTC	CASSTDGVIDQETQYF
TRBV30	TRBD1	NA	TRBJ2-7	TGTGGCCGGGACAGGGCATCTGCCGAGCAGTACTTC	CGRDRASAEQYF
TRBV10-3	TRBD2	NA	TRBJ2-7	TGTGCCATCAGTCTAGCGGGAGGGCAAGAAGAGCAGTACTTC	CAISLAGGQEEQYF
TRBV19	TRBD2	NA	TRBJ2-1	TGTGCCAGTTCCACGGGACTAGCGTCCGACAATGAGCAGTTCTTC	CASSTGLASDNEQFF
TRBV2	NA	NA	TRBJ1-2	TGTGCCAGCTCGATCGGCAGGGACTATGGCTACACCTTC	CASSIGRDYGYTF
TRBV5-1	NA	NA	TRBJ2-7	TGCGCCAGCAGGCCCCGATGGGCTAAAGGCCCCTACGAGCAGTACTTC	CASRPRWAKGPYEQYF
TRBV28	TRBD1	NA	TRBJ2-6	TGTGCCAGCAGTTTCTTGGGATCGGGACAGCTCTCTGGGGCCAACGTCCTGACTTTC	CASSFLGSGQLSGANVLTF
TRBV29-1	NA	NA	TRBJ1-1	TGCAGCGTTGAAGGGTCGGGGTGGAGTCTACGAGCTTTCTTT	CSVEGSGWSLRAFF
TRBV13	TRBD1	NA	TRBJ1-2	TGTGCCAGCAGCCTGTCCGGGACAGGGGACTATGGCTACACCTTC	CASSLSGTGDYGYTF
TRBV5-5	TRBD1	NA	TRBJ2-2	TGTGCCAGCAGCTTAGGGACAGCGAACACCGGGGAGCTGTTTTTT	CASSLGTANTGELFF
TRBV5-1	NA	few	TRBJ1-1	TGCGCCAGCAGCCTGACTACTGGGGACACTGAAGCTTTCTTT	CASSLTTGDTEAFF
TRBV7-8	TRBD1	NA	TRBJ1-2	TGTGCCAGCAGCAAAGGCGCAGGGGGGCTTAACTATGGCTACACCTTC	CASSKGAGGLNYGYTF
TRBV21-1	NA	NA	TRBJ2-3	TGTGCCGGGACTAGCGGGGGGCGCCCGGATACGCAGTATTTT	CAGTSGGRPDTQYF
TRBV5-4	NA	NA	TRBJ2-1	TGTGCCAGCAGGGAGTCCACTACCAGCTCCTACAATGAGCAGTTCTTC	CASRESTTSSYNEQFF
TRBV4-1	TRBD1	many	TRBJ1-3	TGCGCCAGCAGGGGGACAGGGGGAAACACCATATATTTT	CASRGTGGNTIYF
TRBV11-2	TRBD1	NA	TRBJ2-7	TGTGCCAGCAGCTTAGCAGGGGGTCGGGGGCAGTACTTC	CASSLAGGRGQYF
TRBV19	TRBD2	NA	TRBJ2-3	TGTGCCAGTAGCCCCCTCGGACTAGCGGAAAGCACAGATACGCAGTATTTT	CASSPLGLAESTDTQYF
TRBV2	NA	once	TRBJ1-1	TGTGCCAGCACTCCGGGGAGGGGAAAGAACACTGAAGCTTTCTTT	CASTPGRGKNTEAFF
TRBV5-1	TRBD1	NA	TRBJ2-2	TGCGCCAGCAGGTTGACAGGGGGCACCGGGGAGCTGTTTTTT	CASRLTGGTGELFF
TRBV2	NA	NA	TRBJ1-1	TGTGCCAGCAGCAGCGAGCGGGGGGGGGCAGGCACTGAAGCTTTCTTT	CASSSERGGAGTEAFF
TRBV18	NA	NA	TRBJ1-1	TGTGCCAGCTCACCAAGCGGGGAGGGGACTGAAGCTTTCTTT	CASSPSGEGTEAFF
TRBV12-3/TRBV12-4	NA	NA	TRBJ2-3	TGTGCCAGCAGTTCAGGAGATACGCAGTATTTT	CASSSGDTQYF
TRBV2	NA	NA	TRBJ2-1	TGTGCCAGCAGGGACACCAGCTCCTACAATGAGCAGTTCTTC	CASRDTSSYNEQFF
TRBV5-1	NA	NA	TRBJ2-1	TGCGCCAGCAGGAGGTCGGGAAATGAGCAGTTCTTC	CASRRSGNEQFF
TRBV14	NA	NA	TRBJ1-2	TGTGCCAGCAGCCCCGACAGAAACTATGGCTACACCTTC	CASSPDRNYGYTF
TRBV4-1	TRBD1	NA	TRBJ2-1	TGCGCCAGCAGCCGGGCCGGGACAGGGAGGATCAATGAGCAGTTCTTC	CASSRAGTGRINEQFF
TRBV18	NA	few	TRBJ1-1	TGTGCCAGCTCACCAGGGGCGAACACTGAAGCTTTCTTT	CASSPGANTEAFF
TRBV30	NA	NA	TRBJ1-6	TGTGCCTGGAACTCAAACGAAGACAGGAATTCACCCCTCCACTTT	CAWNSNEDRNSPLHF
TRBV7-6	NA	once	TRBJ1-2	TGTGCCAGCAGCTTAGGAACGAGCCGGTCGGATGGCTACACCTTC	CASSLGTSRSDGYTF
TRBV7-9	NA	NA	TRBJ1-4	TGTGCCAGCAGCGCAACCGGGTCCTTGAATGAAAAACTGTTTTTT	CASSATGSLNEKLFF
TRBV11-2	TRBD1	NA	TRBJ2-7	TGTGCCAGCAGCCCATTAGCTAGGACAGGGGCCTACGAGCAGTACTTC	CASSPLARTGAYEQYF
TRBV4-1	TRBD1	NA	TRBJ1-1	TGCGCCAGCAGCCACGGACAGGGTGGGAGCGCTGAAGCTTTCTTT	CASSHGQGGSAEAFF
TRBV5-1	TRBD1	NA	TRBJ2-7	TGCGCCAGCAGCCCTGGGACAGGAATCTCCTACGAGCAGTACTTC	CASSPGTGISYEQYF
TRBV5-4	TRBD1	NA	TRBJ2-7	TGTGCCAGCAGCCCGGGACAGGGGGCAGGGGAGCAGTACTTC	CASSPGQGAGEQYF
TRBV19	TRBD2	NA	TRBJ2-5	TGTGCCAGTAGCACGGGACTAGCGGGAACGGAGACCCAGTACTTC	CASSTGLAGTETQYF
TRBV23-1	TRBD2	NA	TRBJ2-5	TGCGCCAGCAGTCAATACGGGCGGGAGGGCCCGGAGACCCAGTACTTC	CASSQYGREGPETQYF
TRBV6-4	NA	NA	TRBJ1-1	TGTGCCAGCAGCCGACAGACGAACACTGAAGCTTTCTTT	CASSRQTNTEAFF
TRBV6-5	NA	once	TRBJ2-1	TGTGCCAGCAGATTTGCGGGTGAGCAGTTCTTC	CASRFAGEQFF
TRBV11-2	NA	NA	TRBJ1-1	TGTGCCAGCAGCCTCGCAGGGATGAACAGTGAAGCTTTCTTT	CASSLAGMNSEAFF
TRBV24-1	NA	NA	TRBJ2-7	TGTGCCACTGGAGTAGGTGTCTCGAACTACGAGCAGTACTTC	CATGVGVSNYEQYF
TRBV28	TRBD1	NA	TRBJ1-4	TGTGCCAGCGGGACAGGGAATAATGAAAAACTGTTTTTT	CASGTGNNEKLFF
TRBV5-6	TRBD2	few	TRBJ2-1	TGTGCCAGCAGGATGGGGGGGAATGAGCAGTTCTTC	CASRMGGNEQFF
TRBV10-3	NA	NA	TRBJ1-1	TGTGCCATCAGTGGACAAGGAGGGGACACTGAAGCTTTCTTT	CAISGQGGDTEAFF
TRBV5-4	NA	NA	TRBJ1-5	TGTGCCAGCAGCTTAGGGGGTAGCAATCAGCCCCAGCATTTT	CASSLGGSNQPQHF